This entry describes one T cell receptor beta chain. Original analysis: The authors estimated nucleated cell counts from reference gene primer amplification. Assay used: immunoSEQ multiplex PCR; TCRdb lists only in-frame clones, some missing. V, J and clone size were drawn from that table, and D and trimming were deduced from the DNA. The data show 20,000 to 30,000 clones, around 90% seen once. This CDR3 has 17 residues. J was trimmed by 0 bases and V by 3 bases; bases with no gene match: 10. The germline gives CDR1 SGHNT, CDR2 YYREEE (reference sequence). The entry originates in a study of blood T cell repertoires in COVID-19. Study summary: COVID-19 samples collected from the United States, Italy and Spain covered acute and convalescent phases. PBMCs, B-cell-depleted T cells, or T cells were the source of the cDNA or gDNA that made up the material.

Sequencing was carried out using peripheral blood. The V call is TRBV5-4, the J call TRBJ1-2; TRBD1 aligns across 8 bases. This clonotype originated in a woman between 55 and 75 years old with active COVID-19. CDR3 in amino acids: CASSSPQDRGANYGYTF. CDR3 in DNA: TGTGCCAGCAGCTCCCCGCAAGACAGGGGAGCTAACTATGGCTACACCTTC.